This TCR beta chain was sequenced for a study of beta chain features in type 1 diabetes. Per germline, CDR1 SNHLY and CDR2 FYNNEI. The CDR3 runs 13 residues. The V end lost 6 bases, the J end lost 3 bases, and 12 bases lay between the germline ends. Expressed TCRB transcripts were sequenced after all isolated RNA was converted to cDNA. Assay used: immunoSEQ multiplex PCR; TCRdb lists only in-frame clones, some missing. The profile shows over 150,000 clones, about 8.5% of them singletons. The sequence was collected from a man aged 18 to 35 in good health. Sequenced input: central memory CD4+ T cells from blood. This chain links TRBV2 with TRBJ2-7, with D hard to call. CDR3 in amino acids: CASSGTNYYEQYF. CDR3 DNA: TGTGCCAGCAGCGGAACGAACTACTACGAGCAGTACTTC. Together with reference TRBV2 and TRBJ2-7, the CDR3 gives the full variable domain: EPEVTQTPSHQVTQMGQEVILRCVPISNHLYFYWYRQILGQKVEFLVSFYNNEISEKSEIFDDQFSVERPDGSNFTLKIRSTKLEDSAMYFCASSGTNYYEQYFGPGTRLTVT.